The present TCR beta chain was sequenced within a study of T cell responses to AZD1222 COVID-19 vaccine. Study-wide results and limits: Baseline testing showed seropositivity in only five or six AZD1222 recipients. With two AZD1222 doses given, Spike-specific TCR breadth and depth both rose.

Sequenced by immunoSEQ multiplex PCR; TCRdb stores in-frame clones only, minus some. The sample holds about 110,000 clones, around 92% seen once. Note on this clone: Its antigen remains unknown.

The CDR3 consists of 11 residues. The germline gives CDR1 MNHEY, CDR2 SVGAGI. Trimming pared 5 bases from V and 6 bases from J, leaving 7 bases between. This receptor was taken from an adult who received the AZD1222 COVID-19 vaccine. The chain combines TRBV6-5 with TRBJ1-1, with unresolved D. Sequenced material: peripheral blood, taken 28 days after the second AZD1222 dose. Here the CDR3 DNA reads TGTGCCAGCAGTCGGGAGGCTGAAGCTTTCTTT. The encoded protein is CASSREAEAFF.